This record looks at one T cell receptor beta chain sequence and its context. This clone was recorded at least ten times. It has no known antigen specificity. No much larger clonotype is one base removed from it; base qualities were not supplied. The sample originates from a study of blood T cell repertoires in COVID-19 (dated by TCRdb to between 2020 and 2021). Study-level background: Collaborator samples came from the United States, Italy and Spain and covered acute and convalescent phases of COVID-19. Subjects who had been exposed to COVID-19, were actively infected with it, or had recovered from it provided the deeply sampled blood TCRbeta repertoires that made up the dataset. Where available, HLA class I and class II types were taken from metadata supplied by the sample provider and were not determined by assay-based typing. The material from the prospective study consisted of cDNA or gDNA derived from T cells, B-cell-depleted T cells, or PBMCs. The sample metadata nearly always contained a de-identified subject ID, COVID-19 status, age in years and sex. A freely available public database, intended as a resource for researchers studying the immune response to SARS-CoV-2, is where the repertoires were released. The samples were drawn from the first 160 participants of the ongoing ImmuneRACE study and from 950 to 1,500 subjects provided by 6 global collaborators. Broad study findings and their caveats: How much clinical and demographic metadata was included differed by source and by participant, and the metadata was provided uncurated.

Each collaborating institution followed its own protocols to collect whole blood in K2EDTA tubes. Collaborator samples were shipped for TCRbeta analysis as frozen whole blood, isolated PBMCs, or DNA extracted from either sample type. The immunoSEQ Assay, a bias-controlled multiplex PCR, was used to amplify TCRbeta CDR3 regions from genomic DNA. In the source study's methods: Nucleated cell counts per sample were estimated from amplification of reference gene primers within the assay. To quantify the absolute abundance of each unique TCRbeta CDR3 rearrangement, sequence reads were collapsed and filtered. For each sample, productive Simpson clonality was calculated as the square root of Simpson's diversity index across productive rearrangements. TCRdb carries this immuneACCESS record with in-frame sequences only. Its versions omit some clonotypes, under half of them owing to an unresolved V gene in the studies checked, with the rest unexplained. Clone size and V and J calls were adopted from that table, with D and trimming inferred from the DNA. This sample has about 220,000 clones in its table, and 82% of those were observed once. The ten largest clones take up 4.7% of the sample.

Spanning cysteine to phenylalanine, the CDR3 consists of 14 amino acids. Only CDR3 DNA remains: 42 bases, in frame from the first base. The receptor was derived from a woman in her 70s with acute or convalescent COVID-19. The chain is assembled from TRBV21-1 and TRBJ1-4; no check of the table's D call, TRBD1, against the DNA was made. TRBV21-1 is noted as a pseudogene. Specimen: peripheral blood. The CDR3 is CASSKLPGHEKLFF. The DNA reads as follows: TGTGCCAGCAGCAAACTCCCAGGGCACGAAAAACTGTTTTTT.